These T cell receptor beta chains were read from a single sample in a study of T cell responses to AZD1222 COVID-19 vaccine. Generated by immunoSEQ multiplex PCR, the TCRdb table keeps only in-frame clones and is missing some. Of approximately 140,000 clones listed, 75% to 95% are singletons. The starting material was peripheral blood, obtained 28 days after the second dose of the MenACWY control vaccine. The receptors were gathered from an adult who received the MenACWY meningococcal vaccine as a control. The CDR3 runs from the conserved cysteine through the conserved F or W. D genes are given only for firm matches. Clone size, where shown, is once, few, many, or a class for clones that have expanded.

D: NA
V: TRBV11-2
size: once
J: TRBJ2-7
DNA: TGTGCCAGCAGCTTCGCCGTTGGGGGGCCAACCTACGAGCAGTACTTC
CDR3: CASSFAVGGPTYEQYF

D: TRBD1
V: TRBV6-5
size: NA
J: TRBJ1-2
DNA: TGTGCCAGCAGAGGGGACAGAGCCGACCCGGGCTACACCTTC
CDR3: CASRGDRADPGYTF

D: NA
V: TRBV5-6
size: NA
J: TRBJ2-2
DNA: TGTGCCAGCAGCTTGGTTGTGGGGCCTAACACCGGGGAGCTGTTTTTT
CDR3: CASSLVVGPNTGELFF

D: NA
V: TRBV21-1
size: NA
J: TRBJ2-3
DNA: TGTGCCAGCAGCAAAGACCTCAGTGGCACAGATACGCAGTATTTT
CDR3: CASSKDLSGTDTQYF

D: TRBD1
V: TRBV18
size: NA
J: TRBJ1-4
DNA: TGTGCCAGCTCATCGCGACAGGGAACTAATGAAAAACTGTTTTTT
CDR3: CASSSRQGTNEKLFF

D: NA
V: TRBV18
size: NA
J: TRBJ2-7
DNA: TGTGCCAGCTCACCTACGGGACGCGGGAACGTGGAGCAGTACTTC
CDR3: CASSPTGRGNVEQYF

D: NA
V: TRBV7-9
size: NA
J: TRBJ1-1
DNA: TGTGCCAGCAGCCCCGGGGAGGGGTGGACTGAAGCTTTCTTT
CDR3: CASSPGEGWTEAFF

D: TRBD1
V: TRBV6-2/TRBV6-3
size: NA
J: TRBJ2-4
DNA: TGTGCCAGCAGTCCCCTTACAGGGGCCGTGTCAAAAAACATTCAGTACTTC
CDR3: CASSPLTGAVSKNIQYF

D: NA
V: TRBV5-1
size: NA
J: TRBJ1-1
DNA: TGCGCCAGCAGCTTGAGTCTGAACACTGAAGCTTTCTTT
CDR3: CASSLSLNTEAFF

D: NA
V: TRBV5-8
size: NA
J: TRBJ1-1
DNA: TGTGCCAGCAGCTTAGGCCCAGACACTGAAGCTTTCTTT
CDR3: CASSLGPDTEAFF

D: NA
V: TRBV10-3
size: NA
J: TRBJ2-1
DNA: TGTGCCATCAGTGACTCCGGGAATGTACAGCAGTTCTTC
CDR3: CAISDSGNVQQFF

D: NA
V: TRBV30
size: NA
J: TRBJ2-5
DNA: TGTGCCTGGACGCCCGGGGGATCTGGGGAGACCCAGTACTTC
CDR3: CAWTPGGSGETQYF

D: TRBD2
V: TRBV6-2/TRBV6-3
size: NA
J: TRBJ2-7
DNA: TGTGCCAGCAGTTACTCGAGTCAGGGTGCTAGCGGGATACACGAGCAGTACTTC
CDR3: CASSYSSQGASGIHEQYF

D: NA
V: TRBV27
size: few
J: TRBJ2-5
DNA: TGTGCCAGCAGTTTAGGTGGGCGAGTTAGGACCCAGTACTTC
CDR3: CASSLGGRVRTQYF

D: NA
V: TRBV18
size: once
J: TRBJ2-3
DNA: TGTGCCAGCTCACCCCCCATTGGTCGGACCTCCGAGCCGGCTGGGGTAACAGATACGCAGTATTTT
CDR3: CASSPPIGRTSEPAGVTDTQYF

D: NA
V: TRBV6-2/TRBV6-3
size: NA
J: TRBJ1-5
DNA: TGTGCCAGCAGTTCCCCGGGGAGGGGCGGCAATCAGCCCCAGCATTTT
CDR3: CASSSPGRGGNQPQHF

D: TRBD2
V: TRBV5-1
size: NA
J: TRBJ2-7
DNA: TGCGCCAGCAGCCGGGAGGGACTTGACGAGCAGTACTTC
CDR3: CASSREGLDEQYF

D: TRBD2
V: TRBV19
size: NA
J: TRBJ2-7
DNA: TGTGCCAGTAGTATTGAAGCGGGGAGCTCCTACGAGCAGTACTTC
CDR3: CASSIEAGSSYEQYF

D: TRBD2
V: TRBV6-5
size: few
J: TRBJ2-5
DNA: TGTGCCAGCACCCGGGCGGGAGGGCCGAGAGAGACCCAGTACTTC
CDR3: CASTRAGGPRETQYF

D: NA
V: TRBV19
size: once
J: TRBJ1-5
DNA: TGTGCCAGTAGTGGCCAGGAGGGGTACAATCAGCCCCAGCATTTT
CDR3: CASSGQEGYNQPQHF

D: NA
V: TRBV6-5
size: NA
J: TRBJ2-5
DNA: TGTGCCAGCAGGGAGACTTGGACCCAGTACTTC
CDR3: CASRETWTQYF

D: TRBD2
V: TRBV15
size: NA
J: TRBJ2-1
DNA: TGTGCCACCCAGGCAGGGCTAGCGGCATACAATGAGCAGTTCTTC
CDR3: CATQAGLAAYNEQFF

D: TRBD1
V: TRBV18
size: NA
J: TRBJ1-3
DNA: TGTGCCAGCTCACCAGATTACAGGGGCTCTGGAAACACCATATATTTT
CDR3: CASSPDYRGSGNTIYF

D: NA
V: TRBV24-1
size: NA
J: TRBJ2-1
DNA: TGTGCCACCAGTGATTTGCGGGCAGGGTCCTACAATGAGCAGTTCTTC
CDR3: CATSDLRAGSYNEQFF

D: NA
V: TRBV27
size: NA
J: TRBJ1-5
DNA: TGTGCCAGCAGCCTATCAGGGTACTCGAACCAGCCCCAGCATTTT
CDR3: CASSLSGYSNQPQHF

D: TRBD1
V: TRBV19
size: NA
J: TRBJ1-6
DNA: TGTGCCAGTAGTATTTCCGGGACAGGGAACAATTCACCCCTCCACTTT
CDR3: CASSISGTGNNSPLHF

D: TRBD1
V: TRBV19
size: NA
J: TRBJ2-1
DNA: TGTGCCAGTAGCTCTGGACAGGGACACTACAATGAGCAGTTCTTC
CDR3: CASSSGQGHYNEQFF

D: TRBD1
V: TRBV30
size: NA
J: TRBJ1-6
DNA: TGTGCCTGGAGTGTGGGCAGGGGGCCTTACCGATTCCACTTT
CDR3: CAWSVGRGPYRFHF

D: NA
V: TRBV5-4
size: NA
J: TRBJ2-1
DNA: TGTGCCAGCAGGCCGGTGCCGGGTGACAATGAGCAGTTCTTC
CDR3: CASRPVPGDNEQFF

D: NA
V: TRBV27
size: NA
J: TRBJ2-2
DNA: TGTGCCAGCAGTTCTGGACAGAACACCGGGGAGCTGTTTTTT
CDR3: CASSSGQNTGELFF

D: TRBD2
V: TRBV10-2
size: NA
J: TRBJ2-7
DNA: TGCGCCAGCAGCTTAGCGGGGGGGCTCCACGAGCAGTACTTC
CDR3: CASSLAGGLHEQYF

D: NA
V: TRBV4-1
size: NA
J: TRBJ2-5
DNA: TGCGCCAGCAGCCAAGGCTCAGGTGGGTCCAATCAAGAGACCCAGTACTTC
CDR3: CASSQGSGGSNQETQYF

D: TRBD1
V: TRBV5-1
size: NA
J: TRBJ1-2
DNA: TGCGCCAGCAGCCCCCTAGACAGGGCCCTCTATGGCTACACCTTC
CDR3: CASSPLDRALYGYTF

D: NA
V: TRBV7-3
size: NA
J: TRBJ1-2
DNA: TGTGCCAGCGGGCTCTCGGCAGGGGCCCATGGCTACACCTTC
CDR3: CASGLSAGAHGYTF

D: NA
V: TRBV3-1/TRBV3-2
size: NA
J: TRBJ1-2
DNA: TGTGCCAGCAGCCCCTCGGGGGCGAATGGCTACACCTTC
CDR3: CASSPSGANGYTF

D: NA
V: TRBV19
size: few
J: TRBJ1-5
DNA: TGTGCCAGTAGTATGGGTCGGCCCAATCAGCCCCAGCATTTT
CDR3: CASSMGRPNQPQHF

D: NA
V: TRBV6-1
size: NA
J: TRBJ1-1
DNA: TGTGCCAGCAGTCTTCCCCTGGGGGAAGCTTTCTTT
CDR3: CASSLPLGEAFF

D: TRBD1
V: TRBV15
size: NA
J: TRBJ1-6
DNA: TGTGCCACCAGCAGACAAACGCCAGGGGGATCACCCCTCCACTTT
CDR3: CATSRQTPGGSPLHF

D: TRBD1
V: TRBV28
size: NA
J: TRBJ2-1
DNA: TGTGCCAGCAGTTCGACGGACAGGGCGGGCTCCTACAATGAGCAGTTCTTC
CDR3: CASSSTDRAGSYNEQFF

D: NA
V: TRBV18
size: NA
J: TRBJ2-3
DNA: TGTGCCAGCTCACCAGTTCGGGACTCCCGCACAGATACGCAGTATTTT
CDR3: CASSPVRDSRTDTQYF

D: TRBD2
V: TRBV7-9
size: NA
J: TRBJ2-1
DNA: TGTGCCAGCAGCCAGCGGGGCGGGAGCTCCTACAATGAGCAGTTCTTC
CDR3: CASSQRGGSSYNEQFF

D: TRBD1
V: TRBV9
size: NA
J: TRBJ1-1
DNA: TGTGCCAGCAGCGTAGGACAGGGGGCAGCTGAAGCTTTCTTT
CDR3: CASSVGQGAAEAFF

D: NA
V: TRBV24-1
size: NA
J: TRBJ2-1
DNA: TGTGCCACCAGTGATTTTGTGGGAAACGAGCAGTTCTTC
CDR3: CATSDFVGNEQFF

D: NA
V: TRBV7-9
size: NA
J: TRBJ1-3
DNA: TGTGCCAGCAGAGGGTCTTCTGGAAACACCATATATTTT
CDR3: CASRGSSGNTIYF

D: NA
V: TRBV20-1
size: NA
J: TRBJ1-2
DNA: TGCAGTGCTAGTCCGACAGACTATGGCTACACCTTC
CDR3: CSASPTDYGYTF

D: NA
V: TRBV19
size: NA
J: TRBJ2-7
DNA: TGTGCCAGTAGTATAGCTTACAGTAGGAGCGAGCAGTACTTC
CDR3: CASSIAYSRSEQYF

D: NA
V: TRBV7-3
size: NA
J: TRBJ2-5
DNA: TGTGCCAGCAGTCCCCACGGGGATCAAGAGACCCAGTACTTC
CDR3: CASSPHGDQETQYF

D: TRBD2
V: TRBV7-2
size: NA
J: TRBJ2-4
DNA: TGTGCCAGCAGCTTATTACGGGGGGGCGATTTGTCGGCCAAAAACATTCAGTACTTC
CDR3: CASSLLRGGDLSAKNIQYF

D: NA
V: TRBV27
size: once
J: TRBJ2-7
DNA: TGTGCCAGCAGTTTAGTTGCAGGGCCGAGCTCCTACGAGCAGTACTTC
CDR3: CASSLVAGPSSYEQYF

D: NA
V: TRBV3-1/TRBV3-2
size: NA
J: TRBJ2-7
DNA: TGTGCCAGCAGCCAAGCCCGAACTAGTGAGCAGTACTTC
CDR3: CASSQARTSEQYF

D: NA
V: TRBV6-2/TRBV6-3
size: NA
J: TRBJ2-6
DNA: TGTGCCAGCAGTAACTTAGCTGGGGCCAACGTCCTGACTTTC
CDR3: CASSNLAGANVLTF

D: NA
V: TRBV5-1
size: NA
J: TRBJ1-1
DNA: TGCGCCAGCTCCGGGACGGAGAACACTGAAGCTTTCTTT
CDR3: CASSGTENTEAFF

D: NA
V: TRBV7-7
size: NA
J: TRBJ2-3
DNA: TGTGCCAGCAGCTTAGTGGTAACAGATACGCAGTATTTT
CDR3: CASSLVVTDTQYF